This TCR beta chain is drawn from a study of cytomegalovirus exposure and HLA in healthy donors. Notes on the study in general: Roughly even sequencing depth across donors was the assumption behind the presence/absence analyses.

60 Vbeta and 13 Jbeta primers were used in PCR. The data were produced by immunoSEQ multiplex PCR, yet TCRdb's version contains in-frame clones alone and is incomplete. The sample yields approximately 160,000 clones, just under 80% seen once. Trimming took off 5 bases at V and 4 bases at J, with 18 bases between the two ends. Germline V gene lookup returns CDR1 SQVTM and CDR2 ANQGSEA. CDR3 length equals 15 residues. Remarks on this clone: Its antigen remains unidentified.

The sample was PBMCs. This receptor was taken from a man younger than 35 in good health and CMV-seropositive. This rearrangement joins TRBV29-1 to TRBJ1-5; weak D call: TRBD1 (6 bases). The chain's CDR3 is CSVLLPAGANQPQHF. CDR3 sequence (DNA): TGCAGCGTTTTACTCCCGGCAGGGGCAAATCAGCCCCAGCATTTT.